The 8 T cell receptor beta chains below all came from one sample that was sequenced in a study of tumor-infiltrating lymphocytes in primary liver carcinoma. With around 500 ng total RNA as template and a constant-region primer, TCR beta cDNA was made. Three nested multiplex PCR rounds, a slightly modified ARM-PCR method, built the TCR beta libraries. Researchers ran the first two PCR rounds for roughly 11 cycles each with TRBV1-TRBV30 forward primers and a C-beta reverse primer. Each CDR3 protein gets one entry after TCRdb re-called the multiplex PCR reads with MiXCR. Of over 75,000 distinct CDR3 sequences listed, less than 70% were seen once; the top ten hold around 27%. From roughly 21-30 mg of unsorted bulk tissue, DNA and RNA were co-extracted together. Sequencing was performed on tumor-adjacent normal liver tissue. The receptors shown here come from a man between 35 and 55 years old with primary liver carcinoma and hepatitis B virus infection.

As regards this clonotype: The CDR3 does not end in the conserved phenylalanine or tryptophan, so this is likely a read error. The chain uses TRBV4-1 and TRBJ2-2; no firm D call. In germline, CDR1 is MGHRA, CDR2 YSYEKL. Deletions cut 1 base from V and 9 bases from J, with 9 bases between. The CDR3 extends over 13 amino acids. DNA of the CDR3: TGCGCCAGCAGCCAAGGGCAAGGCAGGGAGCTGTTTTCT. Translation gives CASSQGQGRELFS.

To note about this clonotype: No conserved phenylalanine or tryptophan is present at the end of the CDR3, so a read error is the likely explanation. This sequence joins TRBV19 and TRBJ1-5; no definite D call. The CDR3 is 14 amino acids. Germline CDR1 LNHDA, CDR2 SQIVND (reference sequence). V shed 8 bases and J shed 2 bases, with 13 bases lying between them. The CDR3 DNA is TGTGCCAGTGAGTCGGTTTTGGGCAATCAGCCCCAGCATATT. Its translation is CASESVLGNQPQHI.

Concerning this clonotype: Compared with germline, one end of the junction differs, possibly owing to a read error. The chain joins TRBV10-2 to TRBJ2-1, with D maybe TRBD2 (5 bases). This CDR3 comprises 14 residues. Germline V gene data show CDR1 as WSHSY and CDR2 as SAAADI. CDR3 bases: TGCGCCAGTAGTGGAGATAGCGACTACAATGAGCAGTTCTTC. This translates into CASSGDSDYNEQFF.

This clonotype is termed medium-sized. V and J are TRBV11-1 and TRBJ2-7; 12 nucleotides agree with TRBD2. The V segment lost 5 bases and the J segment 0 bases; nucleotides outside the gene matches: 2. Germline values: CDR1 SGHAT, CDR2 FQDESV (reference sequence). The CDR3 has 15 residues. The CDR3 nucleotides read TGTGCCAGCAGCACGACTAGCGGGAGCTCCTACGAGCAGTACTTC. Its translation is CASSTTSGSSYEQYF.

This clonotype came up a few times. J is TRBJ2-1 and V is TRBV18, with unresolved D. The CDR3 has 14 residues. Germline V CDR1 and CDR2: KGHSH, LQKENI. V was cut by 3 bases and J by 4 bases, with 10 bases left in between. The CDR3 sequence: CASSPLIGYNEQFF. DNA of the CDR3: TGTGCCAGCTCACCCCTTATTGGGTACAATGAGCAGTTCTTC.

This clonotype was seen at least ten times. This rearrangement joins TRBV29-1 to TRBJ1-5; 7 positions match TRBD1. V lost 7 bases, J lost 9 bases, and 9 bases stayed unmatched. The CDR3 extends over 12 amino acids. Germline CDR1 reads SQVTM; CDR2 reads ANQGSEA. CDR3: CSAGTAQGPQHF. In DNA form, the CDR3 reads TGCAGCGCTGGGACAGCCCAGGGGCCCCAGCATTTT. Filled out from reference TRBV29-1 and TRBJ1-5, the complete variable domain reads SAVISQKPSRDICQRGTSLTIQCQVDSQVTMMFWYRQQPGQSLTLIATANQGSEATYESGFVIDKFPISRPNLTFSTLTVSNMSPEDSSIYLCSAGTAQGPQHFGDGTRLSIL.

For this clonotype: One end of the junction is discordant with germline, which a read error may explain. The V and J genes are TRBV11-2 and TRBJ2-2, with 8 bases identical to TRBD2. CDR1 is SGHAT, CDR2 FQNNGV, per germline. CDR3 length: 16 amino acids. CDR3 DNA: TGTGCCAGCAGCTTCACGGGGGGGGTAGGGACCGGGAAGCTGTTCTTT. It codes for CASSFTGGVGTGKLFF.

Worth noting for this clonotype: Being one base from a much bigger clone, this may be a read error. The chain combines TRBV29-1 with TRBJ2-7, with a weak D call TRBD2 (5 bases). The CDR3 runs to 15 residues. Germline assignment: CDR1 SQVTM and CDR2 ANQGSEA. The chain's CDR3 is CSVGPREYGSYEQHF. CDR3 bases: TGCAGCGTTGGCCCGAGGGAATACGGCTCCTACGAGCAGCACTTC.